The rows below give T cell receptor beta chains drawn from one sample of a study of blood T cell repertoires in COVID-19. The data were produced by immunoSEQ multiplex PCR, yet TCRdb's version contains in-frame clones alone and is incomplete. The table lists nearly 70,000 clones, 70% to 90% of them singletons. The sequencing input was peripheral blood. Receptor source: a woman aged 70 to 79 with acute or convalescent COVID-19. CDR3s include the opening cysteine and the closing phenylalanine or tryptophan. Each record gives: J gene, V gene, D gene, CDR3 protein. The D gene is left open where the match is weak.

J gene: TRBJ2-7
V gene: TRBV21-1
D gene: NA
CDR3 protein: CASPGGPTIYEQYF

J gene: TRBJ1-2
V gene: TRBV7-2
D gene: NA
CDR3 protein: CASSYLSAPDGYTF

J gene: TRBJ2-7
V gene: TRBV18
D gene: NA
CDR3 protein: CASSRGQLTYEQYF

J gene: TRBJ1-2
V gene: TRBV27
D gene: NA
CDR3 protein: CASSFSSSYGYTF

J gene: TRBJ2-7
V gene: TRBV5-6
D gene: TRBD2
CDR3 protein: CASSFLAGSAYEQYF

J gene: TRBJ2-3
V gene: TRBV3-1/TRBV3-2
D gene: NA
CDR3 protein: CASSLMGGDTQYF

J gene: TRBJ1-3
V gene: TRBV7-6
D gene: NA
CDR3 protein: CASSLDRRNTIYF

J gene: TRBJ2-2
V gene: TRBV6-6
D gene: TRBD2
CDR3 protein: CASRLAGENTGELFF

J gene: TRBJ1-5
V gene: TRBV7-2
D gene: NA
CDR3 protein: CASSLGEGNQPQHF

J gene: TRBJ1-2
V gene: TRBV7-9
D gene: NA
CDR3 protein: CASSLGASGNYGYTF

J gene: TRBJ1-5
V gene: TRBV9
D gene: NA
CDR3 protein: CASSVSPSLNQPQHF

J gene: TRBJ2-1
V gene: TRBV5-1
D gene: TRBD2
CDR3 protein: CASSLETSGSTAFF

J gene: TRBJ1-4
V gene: TRBV3-1/TRBV3-2
D gene: NA
CDR3 protein: CASSSLVGGELFF

J gene: TRBJ1-5
V gene: TRBV18
D gene: TRBD1
CDR3 protein: CASSSDRGNQPQHF

J gene: TRBJ2-7
V gene: TRBV7-9
D gene: TRBD2
CDR3 protein: CASSSRGNSYEQYF

J gene: TRBJ2-7
V gene: TRBV6-5
D gene: NA
CDR3 protein: CASSYSWGEGSYEQYF

J gene: TRBJ1-1
V gene: TRBV7-9
D gene: NA
CDR3 protein: CASSLAPRNTEAFF

J gene: TRBJ2-3
V gene: TRBV3-1/TRBV3-2
D gene: NA
CDR3 protein: CASSRRRAGADTQYF

J gene: TRBJ1-2
V gene: TRBV27
D gene: TRBD1
CDR3 protein: CASRTQGGYTF

J gene: TRBJ2-3
V gene: TRBV2
D gene: TRBD2
CDR3 protein: CASSERLAGGGTQYF

J gene: TRBJ2-5
V gene: TRBV18
D gene: TRBD1
CDR3 protein: CASSPPGGTGGPKTQYF

J gene: TRBJ1-5
V gene: TRBV28
D gene: NA
CDR3 protein: CASRVGQPNQPQHF

J gene: TRBJ2-1
V gene: TRBV4-1
D gene: TRBD1
CDR3 protein: CASSQAGTGSLQGQFF

J gene: TRBJ1-4
V gene: TRBV5-1
D gene: TRBD1
CDR3 protein: CASSSAGGSNEKLFF

J gene: TRBJ1-5
V gene: TRBV18
D gene: NA
CDR3 protein: CASSVGGGQPQHF

J gene: TRBJ2-3
V gene: TRBV10-3
D gene: TRBD2
CDR3 protein: CAIATSGTDTQYF

J gene: TRBJ1-4
V gene: TRBV4-3
D gene: NA
CDR3 protein: CASSQDIVRGSTNEKLFF

J gene: TRBJ1-3
V gene: TRBV30
D gene: NA
CDR3 protein: CAWKRSGNTIYF

J gene: TRBJ1-6
V gene: TRBV27
D gene: NA
CDR3 protein: CASKTWDKVRSPLHF

J gene: TRBJ1-5
V gene: TRBV10-3
D gene: NA
CDR3 protein: CAISDKAGVNQPQHF

J gene: TRBJ1-2
V gene: TRBV5-4
D gene: NA
CDR3 protein: CASSLAGQIFYGYTF

J gene: TRBJ2-7
V gene: TRBV6-5
D gene: NA
CDR3 protein: CASSSTRQVNLRDQYF

J gene: TRBJ2-1
V gene: TRBV28
D gene: NA
CDR3 protein: CAISRAGSRNEQFF

J gene: TRBJ2-7
V gene: TRBV24-1
D gene: NA
CDR3 protein: CATSDRYEQYF

J gene: TRBJ1-2
V gene: TRBV19
D gene: NA
CDR3 protein: CASREQGSNYGYTF

J gene: TRBJ1-4
V gene: TRBV5-1
D gene: TRBD1
CDR3 protein: CASSLAGQGLNEKLFF

J gene: TRBJ1-6
V gene: TRBV5-1
D gene: NA
CDR3 protein: CASSLRGQNNSPLHF

J gene: TRBJ2-3
V gene: TRBV24-1
D gene: TRBD1
CDR3 protein: CATSEDRGMTDTQYF

J gene: TRBJ1-1
V gene: TRBV28
D gene: TRBD1
CDR3 protein: CASSPLTGAVVEAFF

J gene: TRBJ2-1
V gene: TRBV5-1
D gene: TRBD2
CDR3 protein: CASSRGGGGNNEQFF

J gene: TRBJ1-2
V gene: TRBV18
D gene: NA
CDR3 protein: CASSPRSTGDGYTF

J gene: TRBJ1-5
V gene: TRBV15
D gene: NA
CDR3 protein: CATSSLAESDDQPQHF

J gene: TRBJ1-2
V gene: TRBV29-1
D gene: NA
CDR3 protein: CSVDWGTAYGYTF

J gene: TRBJ1-1
V gene: TRBV2
D gene: TRBD1
CDR3 protein: CASSEALQGGAFF

J gene: TRBJ2-3
V gene: TRBV7-8
D gene: TRBD2
CDR3 protein: CASSLALRRGGLDTQYF

J gene: TRBJ2-1
V gene: TRBV7-2
D gene: TRBD1
CDR3 protein: CASSPPGGQGYNEQFF

J gene: TRBJ2-1
V gene: TRBV19
D gene: TRBD2
CDR3 protein: CASSMASGGVNEQFF

J gene: TRBJ1-2
V gene: TRBV24-1
D gene: NA
CDR3 protein: CATSVGVSYGYTF

J gene: TRBJ2-3
V gene: TRBV6-4
D gene: TRBD2
CDR3 protein: CASSDSKGLAGVPDTQYF

J gene: TRBJ1-2
V gene: TRBV28
D gene: TRBD1
CDR3 protein: CASTGQGNYGYTF

J gene: TRBJ1-5
V gene: TRBV6-5
D gene: TRBD1
CDR3 protein: CASSRTGAGNQPQHF

J gene: TRBJ2-7
V gene: TRBV6-6
D gene: TRBD2
CDR3 protein: CASSYSPGTRAYEQYF

J gene: TRBJ1-5
V gene: TRBV7-9
D gene: NA
CDR3 protein: CASSFGQDNQPQHF

J gene: TRBJ2-3
V gene: TRBV7-3
D gene: TRBD2
CDR3 protein: CASSLSSGRTPDTQYF

J gene: TRBJ2-1
V gene: TRBV10-3
D gene: TRBD1
CDR3 protein: CAIRTGSGNEQFF